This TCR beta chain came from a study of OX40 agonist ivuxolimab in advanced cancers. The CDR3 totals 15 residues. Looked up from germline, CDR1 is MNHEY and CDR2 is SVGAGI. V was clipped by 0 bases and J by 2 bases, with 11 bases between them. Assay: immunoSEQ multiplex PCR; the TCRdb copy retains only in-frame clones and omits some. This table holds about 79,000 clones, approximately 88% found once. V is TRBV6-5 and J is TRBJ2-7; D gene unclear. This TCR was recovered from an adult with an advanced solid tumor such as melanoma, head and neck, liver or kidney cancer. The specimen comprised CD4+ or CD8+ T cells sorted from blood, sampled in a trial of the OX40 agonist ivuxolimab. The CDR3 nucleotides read TGTGCCAGCAGTTACTCGATCGGCAGTCCCTACGAGCAGTACTTC. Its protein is CASSYSIGSPYEQYF.